The clone carrying this TCR beta chain was counted at least ten times. The antigen remains undetermined. This sample is drawn from a study of identical twins. Regarding the study as a whole: Out-of-frame alpha sequences shared between twins exhibited an excess of low generation probability.

Trimming stripped 3 bases from V and 5 bases from J, with 6 bases between. The CDR3 extends over 12 amino acids. TCRdb processed the 5' RACE reads anew with MiXCR; each CDR3 protein has one entry. This table has around 1.7 million distinct CDR3 sequences, around 29% appearing once. The rearrangement joins TRBV12-3 or TRBV12-4 to TRBJ2-3; no reliable D call. Sequencing used cord blood. The source of this sequence is a newborn girl in good health. The CDR3 nucleotides read TGTGCCAGCAGTTTTGCCGAAGATACGCAGTATTTT. Translation gives CASSFAEDTQYF.